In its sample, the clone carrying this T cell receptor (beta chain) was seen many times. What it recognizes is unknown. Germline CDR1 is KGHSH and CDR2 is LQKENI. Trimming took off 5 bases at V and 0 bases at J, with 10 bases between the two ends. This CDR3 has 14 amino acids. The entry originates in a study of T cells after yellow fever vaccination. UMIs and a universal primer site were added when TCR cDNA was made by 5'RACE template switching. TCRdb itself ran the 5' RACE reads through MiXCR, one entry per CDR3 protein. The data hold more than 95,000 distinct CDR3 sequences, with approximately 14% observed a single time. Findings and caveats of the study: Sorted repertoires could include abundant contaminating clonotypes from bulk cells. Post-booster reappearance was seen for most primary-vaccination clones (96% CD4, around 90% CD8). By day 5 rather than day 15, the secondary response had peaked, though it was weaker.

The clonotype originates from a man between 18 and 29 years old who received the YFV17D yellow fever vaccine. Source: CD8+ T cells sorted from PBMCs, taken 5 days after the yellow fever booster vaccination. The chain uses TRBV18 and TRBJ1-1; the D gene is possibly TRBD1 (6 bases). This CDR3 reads CASSGGQMNTEAFF. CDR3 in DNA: TGTGCCAGCTCAGGCGGACAGATGAACACTGAAGCTTTCTTT. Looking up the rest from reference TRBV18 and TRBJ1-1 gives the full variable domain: NAGVMQNPRHLVRRRGQEARLRCSPMKGHSHVYWYRQLPEEGLKFMVYLQKENIIDESGMPKERFSAEFPKEGPSILRIQQVVRGDSAAYFCASSGGQMNTEAFFGQGTRLTVV.